The entry below describes one TCR beta chain. What it binds is unknown. The CDR3 sequence is 14 residues long. The germline CDR1 and CDR2 sequences are SGHNT and YYREEE (reference sequence). V lost 3 bases and J 7 bases, leaving 16 bases between the germline ends. This sample is part of a study of cytomegalovirus exposure and HLA in healthy donors. Study outcomes and limitations: Clonal expansion was found to be greater in HLA-associated TCR beta chains than in equally common others in a later analysis.

The study ran its PCR with 60 Vbeta and 13 Jbeta primers. Method: immunoSEQ multiplex PCR; TCRdb's copy keeps in-frame clones and lacks some. Of more than 100,000 clones in the sample, roughly 74% were seen once. This chain links TRBV5-4 with TRBJ1-1; tentative D call: TRBD1 (6 bases). This clonotype originated in a woman between 45 and 65 years old in good health and CMV-seropositive. Sequencing was done on a sample of PBMCs. This chain's CDR3 is CASSSPPGAYEAFF. CDR3 coding DNA: TGTGCCAGCAGCTCTCCTCCAGGGGCTTATGAAGCTTTCTTT. Full variable domain (missing parts from reference TRBV5-4 and TRBJ1-1): ETGVTQSPTHLIKTRGQQVTLRCSSQSGHNTVSWYQQALGQGPQFIFQYYREEENGRGNFPPRFSGLQFPNYSSELNVNALELDDSALYLCASSSPPGAYEAFFGQGTRLTVV.